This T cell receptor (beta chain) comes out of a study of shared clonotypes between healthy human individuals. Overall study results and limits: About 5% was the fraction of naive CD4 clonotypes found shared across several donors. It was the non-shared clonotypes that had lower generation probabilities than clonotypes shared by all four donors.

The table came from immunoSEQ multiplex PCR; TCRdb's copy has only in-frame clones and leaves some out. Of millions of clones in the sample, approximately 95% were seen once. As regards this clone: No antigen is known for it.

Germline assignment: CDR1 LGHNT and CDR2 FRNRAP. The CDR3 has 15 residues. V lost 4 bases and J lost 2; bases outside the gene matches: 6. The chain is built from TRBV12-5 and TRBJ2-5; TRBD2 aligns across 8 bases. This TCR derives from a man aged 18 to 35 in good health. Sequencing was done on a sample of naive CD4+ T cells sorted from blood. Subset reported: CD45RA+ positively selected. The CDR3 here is CASGWLGTRQETQYF. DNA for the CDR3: TGTGCTAGTGGTTGGCTCGGGACTAGGCAAGAGACCCAGTACTTC.